The 32 T cell receptor beta chains below were found in one sample sequenced in a study of PD-1 blockade in classical Hodgkin lymphoma. TCRdb's copy holds only in-frame clones and misses some; the assay was immunoSEQ multiplex PCR. The repertoire holds about 24,000 clones, more than 75% seen once, with roughly 23% in the top ten. As to time point: cycle 4 day 1 (C4D1), after about 6 weeks of nivolumab. Relapse after autologous stem cell transplantation occurred in every patient, and brentuximab vedotin exposure varied. The sequences come from peripheral blood mononuclear cells (PBMCs), collected before the fourth cycle of nivolumab. These receptors originate from a human donor with classical Hodgkin lymphoma.

The chain joins TRBV5-1 to TRBJ1-1, with D maybe TRBD1 (6 bases). This CDR3 has 13 amino acids. V was clipped by 5 bases and J by 6 bases, with 14 bases between them. CDR1 and CDR2 from the germline V gene are SGHRS and YFSETQ. CDR3 in DNA: TGCGCCAGCAGTGAGGGGGTTCTCGCTGAAGCTTTCTTT. Its translation is CASSEGVLAEAFF.

A single count supports this clone. V and J are TRBV5-4 and TRBJ1-2, with a possible D match to TRBD1 (6 bases). This CDR3 has 15 amino acids. Trimming left V 5 bases short and J 0 bases short, with 14 bases between. Looked up from germline, CDR1 is SGHNT and CDR2 is YYREEE (reference sequence). CDR3 amino acids: CASSSRGDSNYGYTF. In DNA form, the CDR3 reads TGTGCCAGCAGTTCTAGGGGGGATTCTAACTATGGCTACACCTTC.

This clone was seen once. The chain couples TRBV29-1 to TRBJ2-3; 12 nucleotides match TRBD2. This CDR3 contains 17 residues. Trimming took 2 bases from V and 4 from J; bases not matched to a gene: 10. Germline loops: CDR1 SQVTM, CDR2 ANQGSEA. Here the CDR3 DNA reads TGCAGCGTTGAATTGTCCCTTACTAGCGGGGGGCCAGATACGCAGTATTTT. Protein sequence: CSVELSLTSGGPDTQYF.

By sample share, this clone is medium-sized. This sequence joins TRBV11-2 and TRBJ1-2, with D unresolved. Germline V gives CDR1 SGHAT, CDR2 FQNNGV. This CDR3 contains 12 residues. Trimming took 3 bases from V and 7 from J, leaving 9 bases between them. The CDR3 coding sequence is TGTGCCAGCAGCTTTTACCAAGCTGGCTACACCTTC. Translation: CASSFYQAGYTF.

This clone was seen a few times. The chain uses TRBV20-1 and TRBJ2-7; D unclear. Germline values: CDR1 DFQATT, CDR2 SNEGSKA (reference sequence). The CDR3 totals 10 residues. V lost 5 bases and J 6 bases, leaving 8 bases between the germline ends. CDR3 nucleotides: TGCAGTGCTCCCTATCGCGAGCAGTACTTC. It is translated as CSAPYREQYF.

The V call is TRBV7-9, the J call TRBJ1-2; weak D call: TRBD1 (6 bases). This CDR3 is built from 15 residues. Germline V gene lookup returns CDR1 SEHNR and CDR2 FQNEAQ (reference sequence). Trimming removed 1 base from V and 8 bases from J, with 17 bases in between. The CDR3 is CASSLGTERPLGYTF. The CDR3 coding sequence is TGTGCCAGCAGCTTAGGGACAGAGAGACCCCTCGGCTACACCTTC.

This chain uses TRBV2 with TRBJ1-2; D is unclear. V shed 7 bases and J shed 5 bases, with 8 bases lying between them. Looked up from germline, CDR1 is SNHLY and CDR2 is FYNNEI. The CDR3 is 11 residues long. The CDR3 DNA sequence: TGTGCCAGCAACTCGGGGTATGGCTACACCTTC. Translation: CASNSGYGYTF.

The rearrangement uses TRBV5-1 and TRBJ2-1; no reliable D call. Germline V gene sequence: CDR1 SGHRS, CDR2 YFSETQ. The CDR3 is made up of 15 amino acids. V shed 0 bases and J shed 2 bases, with 9 bases lying between them. This CDR3 is CASSLDGATYNEQFF. In DNA form, the CDR3 reads TGCGCCAGCAGCTTGGATGGAGCGACCTACAATGAGCAGTTCTTC.

The chain joins TRBV11-3 to TRBJ1-1; maybe TRBD1 (5 bases). Trimming removed 2 bases from V and 5 bases from J, with 18 bases in between. The germline CDR1 and CDR2 sequences are SGHNT and YENEEA. The CDR3 is 16 amino acids. This CDR3 is CASSLTTGTKNTEAFF. The CDR3 DNA is TGTGCCAGCAGCTTAACTACCGGGACTAAAAATACTGAAGCTTTCTTT. Looking up the rest from reference TRBV11-3 and TRBJ1-1 gives the full variable domain: EAGVVQSPRYKIIEKKQPVAFWCNPISGHNTLYWYLQNLGQGPELLIRYENEEAVDDSQLPKDRFSAERLKGVDSTLKIQPAELGDSAVYLCASSLTTGTKNTEAFFGQGTRLTVV.

This chain links TRBV28 with TRBJ1-6; D gene ambiguous. The CDR3 has 15 residues. Per the germline V gene, CDR1 is MDHEN and CDR2 is SYDVKM. The V gene lost 8 bases and the J gene lost 6 bases, with 17 bases spanning the gap. As DNA, the CDR3 is TGTGCCAGCGATAGAACCCCCTTGGGTAATTCACCCCTCCACTTT. Amino acids: CASDRTPLGNSPLHF.

The rearrangement joins TRBV5-1 to TRBJ2-7; TRBD1 aligns across 8 bases. With V trimmed by 0 bases and J by 1 base, 18 bases remained unmatched. Germline V gene data show CDR1 as SGHRS and CDR2 as YFSETQ. There are 20 residues in the CDR3. CDR3 nucleotides: TGCGCCAGCAGCTTGGTTGGTCCGGACAGGGACGATCCTTGGTCCTACGAGCAGTACTTC. Its translation: CASSLVGPDRDDPWSYEQYF.

V is TRBV28 and J is TRBJ1-1, with 10 bases that match TRBD1. The V and J ends lost 5 bases and 0 bases, in that order; junction bases with no gene match: 6. The length of the CDR3 is 16 residues. CDR1 is MDHEN, CDR2 SYDVKM, per germline. The CDR3 spells CASSGTGVGVNTEAFF. The CDR3 DNA sequence: TGTGCCAGCAGTGGGACAGGGGTAGGGGTGAACACTGAAGCTTTCTTT. Filled out from reference TRBV28 and TRBJ1-1, the complete variable domain reads DVKVTQSSRYLVKRTGEKVFLECVQDMDHENMFWYRQDPGLGLRLIYFSYDVKMKEKGDIPEGYSVSREKKERFSLILESASTNQTSMYLCASSGTGVGVNTEAFFGQGTRLTVV.

The rearrangement joins TRBV6-1 to TRBJ2-2; TRBD1 matches at 12 bases. The V gene's germline CDR1 is MNHNS and CDR2 SASEGT. Trimming at V came to 4 bases and at J to 1 base, leaving 7 bases not matched to a gene. The CDR3 is 18 residues long. The CDR3 nucleotides are TGTGCCAGCAGTGTACGGGACAGGGGGCTTCTGAACACCGGGGAGCTGTTTTTT. This encodes CASSVRDRGLLNTGELFF.

The V gene is TRBV30, the J gene TRBJ2-7; 8 nucleotides match TRBD1. After removal of 1 base from V and 2 bases from J, the junction contained 4 bases not matched to a gene. There are 14 residues in the CDR3. Germline-derived CDR1 and CDR2 are GTSNPN and SVGIG (reference sequence). For the CDR3, the DNA is TGTGCCTGGAGTGGACAGGGGACTCCCTACGAGCAGTACTTC. Protein: CAWSGQGTPYEQYF.

V usage is TRBV6-6 and J usage is TRBJ1-6; 7 bases are shared with TRBD1. V shed 6 bases and J 12 bases; nucleotides not matched to a gene: 8. The CDR3 sequence is 13 residues long. Per the germline V gene, CDR1 is MNHNY and CDR2 is SVGAGI (reference sequence). The CDR3 is CASSGTADQPLHF. For the CDR3, the DNA is TGTGCCAGCAGCGGGACAGCCGATCAACCCCTCCACTTT.

This clone has only one observation. V usage is TRBV15 and J usage is TRBJ2-2, with D perhaps TRBD1 (6 bases). V lost 1 base to trimming and J lost 4 bases, with 16 bases between them. Germline loops: CDR1 LNHNV, CDR2 YYDKDF (reference sequence). CDR3 size: 17 residues. CDR3 amino acids: CATSRGGRDKFTGELFF. CDR3 sequence (DNA): TGTGCCACCAGCAGAGGCGGACGGGACAAATTCACCGGGGAGCTGTTTTTT.

This clone appeared once. The genes are TRBV6-1 and TRBJ2-1; D gene unclear. Deletions cut 2 bases from V and 0 bases from J, with 8 bases between. The CDR3 is made up of 15 amino acids. Germline V gene sequence: CDR1 MNHNS, CDR2 SASEGT. The CDR3 spells CASSERLSSYNEQFF. The CDR3 DNA is TGTGCCAGCAGTGAACGACTTAGCTCCTACAATGAGCAGTTCTTC.

This clone has more than one count but fewer than ten. This sequence joins TRBV6-6 and TRBJ1-2, with D possibly matching TRBD1 (6 bases). V was shortened by 6 bases and J by 0 bases, with 17 bases between the two germline ends. Per germline, CDR1 MNHNY and CDR2 SVGAGI (reference sequence). The CDR3 is made up of 16 amino acids. CDR3 amino acids: CASRSSKGTTNYGYTF. The CDR3 bases are TGTGCCAGCAGATCCTCTAAAGGGACAACTAACTATGGCTACACCTTC.

The genes are TRBV5-1 and TRBJ1-1, with D perhaps TRBD1 (5 bases). Germline CDR1 is SGHRS and CDR2 is YFSETQ. CDR3 length: 14 residues. V was shortened by 3 bases and J by 3 bases, with 12 bases between the two germline ends. CDR3 sequence: CASSSLGTDTEAFF. The CDR3 coding sequence is TGCGCCAGCAGCTCTCTAGGGACGGACACTGAAGCTTTCTTT.

The J gene is TRBJ1-3, the V gene TRBV6-1; 7 bases map to TRBD1. The germline CDR1 and CDR2 sequences are MNHNS and SASEGT. The CDR3 consists of 17 residues. Trimming took 3 bases from V and 1 from J; bases not matched to a gene: 9. CDR3 in DNA: TGTGCCAGCAGTGAGCGTCGACAGGGCCTTTCTGGAAACACCATATATTTT. It specifies CASSERRQGLSGNTIYF.

The V call is TRBV28, the J call TRBJ1-1; 8 nucleotides align to TRBD1. The germline V gene encodes CDR1 MDHEN and CDR2 SYDVKM. The V segment lost 8 bases and the J segment 3 bases; nucleotides outside the gene matches: 14. The CDR3 runs to 16 residues. CDR3 amino acids: CASSETGDRGYTEAFF. In nucleotides, the CDR3 is TGTGCCAGCTCCGAAACCGGTGACAGGGGTTACACTGAAGCTTTCTTT. Based on the CDR3 plus reference TRBV28 and TRBJ1-1, the full variable domain is DVKVTQSSRYLVKRTGEKVFLECVQDMDHENMFWYRQDPGLGLRLIYFSYDVKMKEKGDIPEGYSVSREKKERFSLILESASTNQTSMYLCASSETGDRGYTEAFFGQGTRLTVV.

The chain employs TRBV6-1 and TRBJ2-5; 12 bases line up with TRBD2. Unmatched junction bases numbered 5, after V lost 8 bases and J lost 4 bases. Germline assignment: CDR1 MNHNS and CDR2 SASEGT. CDR3 length: 14 residues. CDR3 sequence reads: CASLAGGPGETQYF. In DNA, the CDR3 is TGTGCCAGCCTAGCGGGGGGGCCGGGAGAGACCCAGTACTTC.

The gene calls are TRBV19 and TRBJ1-5; D call uncertain. Per germline, CDR1 LNHDA and CDR2 SQIVND (reference sequence). V lost 3 bases and J lost 0, with 9 bases in between. The CDR3 length is 15 residues. The CDR3 protein is CASSIGRISNQPQHF. The CDR3 DNA reads TGTGCCAGTAGTATCGGACGGATTAGCAATCAGCCCCAGCATTTT.

The rearrangement uses TRBV13 and TRBJ1-1, with D tentatively TRBD1 (5 bases). Trimming shortened V by 6 bases and J by 2 bases, and 13 bases separated the two germline ends. This CDR3 has 14 amino acids. Per germline, CDR1 PRHDT and CDR2 FYEKMQ (reference sequence). The CDR3 DNA reads as TGTGCCAGCAGGCGATCCGGGGGAAACACTGAAGCTTTCTTT. This translates into CASRRSGGNTEAFF.

This sequence joins TRBV7-9 and TRBJ2-6, with TRBD1 as a possible D gene (6 bases). Germline V gene lookup returns CDR1 SEHNR and CDR2 FQNEAQ (reference sequence). V lost 4 bases, J lost 7 bases, and 8 bases lay in between. The CDR3 runs 13 residues. CDR3 residues: CASSSGTANVLTF. The CDR3, as DNA: TGTGCCAGCAGCTCCGGGACAGCCAACGTCCTGACTTTC.

This chain joins TRBV19 and TRBJ2-3, with 8 positions matching TRBD1. The CDR3 covers 13 residues. Per the germline V gene, CDR1 is LNHDA and CDR2 is SQIVND (reference sequence). The V segment lost 7 bases and the J segment 6 bases; nucleotides outside the gene matches: 6. The CDR3 reads CASIGQGPDTQYF. For the CDR3, the DNA is TGTGCCAGTATCGGACAGGGCCCCGATACGCAGTATTTT.

This clone was seen only once. V gene TRBV4-2 combines with J gene TRBJ2-1; unclear D gene. Looked up from germline, CDR1 is LGHNA and CDR2 is YNFKEQ. V was shortened by 0 bases and J by 2 bases, with 11 bases between the two germline ends. The CDR3 sequence is 16 residues long. CDR3 in DNA: TGTGCCAGCAGCCAAGAAACTTCCCTCCCCTACAATGAGCAGTTCTTC. Translated: CASSQETSLPYNEQFF.

V is TRBV6-5 and J is TRBJ2-7; D might be TRBD1 or TRBD2, each matching 5 bases. CDR1 and CDR2 from the germline V gene are MNHEY and SVGAGI. The CDR3 contains 16 residues. Trimming shortened V by 2 bases and J by 5 bases, and 19 bases separated the two germline ends. The CDR3: CASSYNLIGARHEQYF. For the CDR3, the DNA is TGTGCCAGCAGTTACAACTTAATCGGGGCCAGGCACGAGCAGTACTTC.

V and J are TRBV27 and TRBJ2-3; 8 bases align to TRBD1. The CDR3 extends over 16 amino acids. With 5 bases clipped from V and 3 bases from J, the junction kept 10 bases outside the gene matches. Germline CDR1 and CDR2: MNHEY and SMNVEV (reference sequence). As DNA, the CDR3 is TGTGCCAGCAGTATTAAAAGCAGGGGGCGAACAGATACGCAGTATTTT. Its translation: CASSIKSRGRTDTQYF.

V usage is TRBV28 and J usage is TRBJ2-3, with 16 bases that match TRBD2. Germline lookup yields CDR1 MDHEN and CDR2 SYDVKM. This CDR3 has 19 residues. J gave up 4 bases and V 6 bases, and 13 bases lay outside the gene matches. CDR3 nucleotides: TGTGCCAGCAGCCCTCTGGGACTAGCGGGAGGGTCAGGCCCAGATACGCAGTATTTT. Residues: CASSPLGLAGGSGPDTQYF.

The chain links TRBV10-3 to TRBJ1-1, with 7 bases matching TRBD1. J was trimmed by 7 bases and V by 10 bases; bases with no gene match: 12. The CDR3 contains 13 residues. Germline CDR1 and CDR2: ENHRY and SYGVKD. CDR3: CATTGTLGLEAFF. CDR3 DNA: TGTGCCACGACAGGGACATTAGGACTTGAAGCTTTCTTT.

Only a few counts were recorded for this clone. V and J are TRBV28 and TRBJ2-7; TRBD1 is a possible D gene (6 bases). V lost 10 bases to trimming and J lost 7 bases, with 23 bases between them. Germline CDR1 MDHEN, CDR2 SYDVKM. This CDR3 contains 14 residues. CDR3 sequence (DNA): TGTGCCACTACAGGGAGCCCAAGGTTGTGGGAGCAGTACTTC. Translated: CATTGSPRLWEQYF.